This T cell receptor (beta chain) was captured by sequencing in a study of identical twins. This clonotype was seen repeatedly, ten times or more. Its antigen is unknown. Healthy Caucasian donors formed the entire cohort. General study results and limits: The study drew conclusions from cross-sectional statistical analysis, not from following the same donors. The degree of excess twin sharing was weaker in beta out-of-frame sequences.

A universal primer site arose from template switching, and cDNA bore unique molecular identifiers. MiXCR, run by TCRdb on the 5' RACE reads, gives a single entry per CDR3 protein. The sample records some 500,000 distinct CDR3 sequences, roughly an eighth being singletons. Per the germline V gene, CDR1 is SEHNR and CDR2 is FQNEAQ (reference sequence). The CDR3 consists of 12 residues. V lost 9 bases and J 2 bases, leaving 8 bases between the germline ends. The sample also formed part of further work on yellow fever vaccine responses in identical twins.

The source of this sequence is a woman aged 18-29 years in good health. Sequencing input: CD4+ T cells sorted from blood. This chain connects TRBV7-9 to TRBJ1-5; D might be TRBD1 (5 bases). DNA of the CDR3: TGTGCCAGTAGCAGGGGCAATCAGCCCCAGCATTTT. Amino acid sequence: CASSRGNQPQHF.